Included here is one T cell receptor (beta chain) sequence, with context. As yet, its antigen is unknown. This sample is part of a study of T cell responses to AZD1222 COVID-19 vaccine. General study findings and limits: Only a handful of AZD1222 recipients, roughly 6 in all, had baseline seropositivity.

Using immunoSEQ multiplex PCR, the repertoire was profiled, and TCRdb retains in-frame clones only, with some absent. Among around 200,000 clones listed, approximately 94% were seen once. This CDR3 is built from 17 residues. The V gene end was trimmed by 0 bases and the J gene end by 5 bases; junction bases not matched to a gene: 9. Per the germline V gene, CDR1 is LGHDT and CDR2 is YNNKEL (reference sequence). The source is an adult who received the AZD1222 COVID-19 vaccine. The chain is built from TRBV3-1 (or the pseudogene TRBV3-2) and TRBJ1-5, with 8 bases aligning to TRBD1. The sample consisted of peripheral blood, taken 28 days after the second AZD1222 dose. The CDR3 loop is CASSQDFGTGRDQPQHF. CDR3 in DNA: TGTGCCAGCAGCCAAGATTTCGGGACAGGTCGGGATCAGCCCCAGCATTTT.